The T cell receptor (beta chain) under discussion was sequenced for a study of OX40 agonist ivuxolimab in advanced cancers. Across the study: Eligibility rules accepted prior anti-PD-1, anti-PD-L1 or anti-CTLA-4 therapy, and 35% to 40% had some.

Generated by immunoSEQ multiplex PCR, the TCRdb table keeps only in-frame clones and is missing some. The table has about 76,000 clones, 65% to 90% seen once. Autoimmune disease history or systemic immunosuppression disqualified patients. Germline loops: CDR1 SGHDT, CDR2 YYEEEE. V gave up 4 bases and J gave up 5 bases; unmatched junction bases: 6. The length of the CDR3 is 14 residues. Findings and limits, study-wide: Doses of 0.1 to 3.0 mg/kg were accompanied by clonal expansion of CD4+ and CD8+ blood T cells by week 6. Compared with CD4+, CD8+ T cells on average had more expanded clones.

For this clone: The antigen remains undetermined.

This TCR came from an adult with an advanced solid tumor such as melanoma, head and neck, liver or kidney cancer. This chain joins TRBV5-6 and TRBJ1-1; 9 nucleotides line up with TRBD1. The sequencing here drew on CD4+ or CD8+ T cells sorted from blood, taken in a trial of the OX40 agonist ivuxolimab. DNA for the CDR3: TGTGCCAGCAGCCTAGGGACAGGGTGGACTGAAGCTTTCTTT. This codes for CASSLGTGWTEAFF.